A selection of T cell receptor beta chains follows, all from one sample in a study of blood T cell repertoires in COVID-19. TCRdb's copy holds only in-frame clones and misses some; the assay was immunoSEQ multiplex PCR. This table holds around 65,000 clones, more than 75% found once. Sequencing was carried out using peripheral blood. The receptors come from a human donor in a cohort sampled during active COVID-19. The conserved cysteine and the conserved F or W are not part of the CDR3 here. Rows give clone size only sometimes, using once, few, many, or a class for an expanded clone.

abundance: few; j_gene: TRBJ2-5; v_gene: TRBV7-8; CDR3aa: ASSPYLAERQQTQY
abundance: once; j_gene: TRBJ2-5; v_gene: TRBV7-2; CDR3aa: ASSLKQSGWTSQETQY
abundance: -; j_gene: TRBJ2-7; v_gene: TRBV4-1; CDR3aa: ASSQADREVYEQY
abundance: -; j_gene: TRBJ2-1; v_gene: TRBV24-1; CDR3aa: ATSDTIDRGKEQF
abundance: -; j_gene: TRBJ2-3; v_gene: TRBV6-6; CDR3aa: ASSPPGQGAEDTQY
abundance: -; j_gene: TRBJ2-7; v_gene: TRBV5-1; CDR3aa: ASSLDRAHEQY
abundance: once; j_gene: TRBJ1-5; v_gene: TRBV28; CDR3aa: ASSSTGGLKPQH
abundance: -; j_gene: TRBJ2-2; v_gene: TRBV5-1; CDR3aa: ASGRELNTGELF
abundance: -; j_gene: TRBJ2-7; v_gene: TRBV19; CDR3aa: ASSMDRGYEQY
abundance: -; j_gene: TRBJ2-3; v_gene: TRBV7-2; CDR3aa: ASSFRAGVRDTQY
abundance: -; j_gene: TRBJ2-3; v_gene: TRBV6-4; CDR3aa: ASSLTRGGKDTQY
abundance: -; j_gene: TRBJ1-4; v_gene: TRBV2; CDR3aa: ASSVGQFNEKLF
abundance: -; j_gene: TRBJ2-2; v_gene: TRBV25-1; CDR3aa: ASSGQGDTGELF
abundance: -; j_gene: TRBJ1-4; v_gene: TRBV28; CDR3aa: ASSLFSRGGEKLF
abundance: many; j_gene: TRBJ2-7; v_gene: TRBV11-2; CDR3aa: ASSWYSYEQY
abundance: -; j_gene: TRBJ1-5; v_gene: TRBV6-5; CDR3aa: ASSSGQGSNQPQH
abundance: -; j_gene: TRBJ1-3; v_gene: TRBV25-1; CDR3aa: ASSDPGTAEGTIY
abundance: few; j_gene: TRBJ1-4; v_gene: TRBV19; CDR3aa: ASNPNKAEVEKLF
abundance: -; j_gene: TRBJ2-7; v_gene: TRBV5-1; CDR3aa: ASTFDRGPYEQY
abundance: -; j_gene: TRBJ2-5; v_gene: TRBV12-3/TRBV12-4; CDR3aa: ASSPSTGFQY
abundance: few; j_gene: TRBJ2-7; v_gene: TRBV7-2; CDR3aa: ASSLEGRPGYEQY
abundance: many; j_gene: TRBJ2-2; v_gene: TRBV10-1; CDR3aa: ASRGTSLGGNTGELF
abundance: -; j_gene: TRBJ2-3; v_gene: TRBV28; CDR3aa: ASSSGDTDTQY
abundance: -; j_gene: TRBJ2-1; v_gene: TRBV14; CDR3aa: ASSQDLRTGTYNEQF
abundance: -; j_gene: TRBJ2-1; v_gene: TRBV6-4; CDR3aa: ASSALASSSYNEQF
abundance: -; j_gene: TRBJ1-4; v_gene: TRBV10-3; CDR3aa: AIRQGAGNEKLF
abundance: -; j_gene: TRBJ2-5; v_gene: TRBV18; CDR3aa: ASSPPTNLEETQY
abundance: -; j_gene: TRBJ1-3; v_gene: TRBV23-1; CDR3aa: ASSQSRTGTSGNTIY
abundance: -; j_gene: TRBJ1-2; v_gene: TRBV6-1; CDR3aa: ASSEAGEGGYT
abundance: -; j_gene: TRBJ1-1; v_gene: TRBV6-5; CDR3aa: ASSYLIQGLSTEAF
abundance: -; j_gene: TRBJ2-5; v_gene: TRBV28; CDR3aa: ASSFLLETQY
abundance: -; j_gene: TRBJ2-5; v_gene: TRBV11-3; CDR3aa: ASSLQVQETQY
abundance: -; j_gene: TRBJ2-6; v_gene: TRBV9; CDR3aa: ASSVQGILSGANVLT
abundance: few; j_gene: TRBJ1-5; v_gene: TRBV7-5; CDR3aa: VRSLVRGDQPQH
abundance: -; j_gene: TRBJ1-6; v_gene: TRBV12-3/TRBV12-4; CDR3aa: ASSLQGESPLH
abundance: few; j_gene: TRBJ2-7; v_gene: TRBV4-1; CDR3aa: ASSQGLEASYEQY